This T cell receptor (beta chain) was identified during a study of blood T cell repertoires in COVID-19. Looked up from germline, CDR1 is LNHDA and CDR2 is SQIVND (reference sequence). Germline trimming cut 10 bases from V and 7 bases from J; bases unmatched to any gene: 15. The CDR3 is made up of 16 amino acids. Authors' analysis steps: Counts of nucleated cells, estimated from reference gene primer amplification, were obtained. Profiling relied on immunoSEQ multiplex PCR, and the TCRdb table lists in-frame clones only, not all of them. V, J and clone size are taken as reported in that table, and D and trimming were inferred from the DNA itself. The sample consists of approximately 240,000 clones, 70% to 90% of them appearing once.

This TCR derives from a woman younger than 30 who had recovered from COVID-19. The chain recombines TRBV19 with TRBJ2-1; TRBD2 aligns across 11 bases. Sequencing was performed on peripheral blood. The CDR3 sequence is CATERKPGTSGNEQFF. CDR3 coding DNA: TGTGCCACCGAACGGAAACCCGGGACTAGCGGAAATGAGCAGTTCTTC.